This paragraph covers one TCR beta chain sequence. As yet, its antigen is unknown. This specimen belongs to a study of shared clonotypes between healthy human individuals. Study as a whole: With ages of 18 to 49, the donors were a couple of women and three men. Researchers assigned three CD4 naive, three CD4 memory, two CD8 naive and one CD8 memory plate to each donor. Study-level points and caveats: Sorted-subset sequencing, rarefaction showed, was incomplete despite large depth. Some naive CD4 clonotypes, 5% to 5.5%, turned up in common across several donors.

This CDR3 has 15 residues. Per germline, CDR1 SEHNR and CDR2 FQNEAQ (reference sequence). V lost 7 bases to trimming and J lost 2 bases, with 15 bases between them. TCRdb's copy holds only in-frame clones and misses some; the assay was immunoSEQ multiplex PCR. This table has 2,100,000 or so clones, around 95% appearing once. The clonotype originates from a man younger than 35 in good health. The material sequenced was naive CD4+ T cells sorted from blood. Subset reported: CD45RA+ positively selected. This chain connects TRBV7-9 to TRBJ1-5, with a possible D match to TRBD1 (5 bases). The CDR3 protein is CASTRGDRGNQPQHF. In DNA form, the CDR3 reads TGTGCCAGCACCCGAGGGGATCGTGGCAATCAGCCCCAGCATTTT.